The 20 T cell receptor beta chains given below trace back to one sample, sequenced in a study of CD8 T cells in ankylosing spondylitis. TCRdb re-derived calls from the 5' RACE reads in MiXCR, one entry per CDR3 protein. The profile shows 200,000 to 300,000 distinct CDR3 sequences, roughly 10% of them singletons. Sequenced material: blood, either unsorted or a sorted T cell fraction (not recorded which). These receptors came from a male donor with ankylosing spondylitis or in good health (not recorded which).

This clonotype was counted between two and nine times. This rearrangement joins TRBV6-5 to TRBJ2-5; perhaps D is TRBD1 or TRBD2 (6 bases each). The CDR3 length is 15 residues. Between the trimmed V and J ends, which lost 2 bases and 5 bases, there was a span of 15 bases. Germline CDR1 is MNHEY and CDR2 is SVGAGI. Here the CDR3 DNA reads TGTGCCAGCAGTTACGCAGGGGAGGATTTTGAGACCCAGTACTTC. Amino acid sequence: CASSYAGEDFETQYF.

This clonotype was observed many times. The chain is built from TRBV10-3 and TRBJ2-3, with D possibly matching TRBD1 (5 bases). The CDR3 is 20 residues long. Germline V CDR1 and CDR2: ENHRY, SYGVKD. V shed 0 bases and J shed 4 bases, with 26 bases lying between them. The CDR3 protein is CAISESTDQRASYRADTQYF. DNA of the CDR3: TGTGCCATCAGTGAGTCGACAGATCAGAGAGCGTCTTATAGGGCAGATACGCAGTATTTT.

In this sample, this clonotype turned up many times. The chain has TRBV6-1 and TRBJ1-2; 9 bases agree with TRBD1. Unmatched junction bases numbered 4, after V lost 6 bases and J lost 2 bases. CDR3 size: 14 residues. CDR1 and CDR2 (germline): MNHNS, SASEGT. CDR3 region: CASRDGQGNYGYTF. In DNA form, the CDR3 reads TGTGCCAGCAGGGATGGACAGGGGAACTATGGCTACACCTTC.

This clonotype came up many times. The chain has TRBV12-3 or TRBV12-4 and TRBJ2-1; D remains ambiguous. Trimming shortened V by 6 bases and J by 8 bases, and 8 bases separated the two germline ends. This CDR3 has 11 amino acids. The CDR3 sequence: CASRALDEQFF. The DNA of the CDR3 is TGTGCCAGCAGAGCCCTTGATGAGCAGTTCTTC.

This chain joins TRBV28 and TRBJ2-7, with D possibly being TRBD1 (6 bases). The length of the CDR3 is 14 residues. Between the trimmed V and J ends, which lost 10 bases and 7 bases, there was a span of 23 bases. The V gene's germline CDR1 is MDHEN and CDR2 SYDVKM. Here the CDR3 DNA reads TGTGCCACCGGCGCCCACAGGGTAACCGATGAGCAGTACTTC. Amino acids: CATGAHRVTDEQYF.

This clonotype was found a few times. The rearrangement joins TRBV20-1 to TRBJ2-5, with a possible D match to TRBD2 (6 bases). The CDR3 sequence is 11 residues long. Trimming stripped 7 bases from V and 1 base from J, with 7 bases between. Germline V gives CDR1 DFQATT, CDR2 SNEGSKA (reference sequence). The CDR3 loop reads CSGGVQETQYF. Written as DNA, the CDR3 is TGCAGTGGGGGGGTCCAAGAGACCCAGTACTTC.

The CDR3 spells CASSISRGSHLENTEAFF. CDR3 nucleotides: TGTGCCAGCAGTATATCCCGGGGATCCCATCTTGAGAACACTGAAGCTTTCTTT. The J gene is TRBJ1-1, the V gene TRBV2; D not certain. CDR1 and CDR2 from the germline V gene are SNHLY and FYNNEI. This CDR3 region has 18 residues. Trimming removed 5 bases at V and 1 base at J, with 23 bases between.

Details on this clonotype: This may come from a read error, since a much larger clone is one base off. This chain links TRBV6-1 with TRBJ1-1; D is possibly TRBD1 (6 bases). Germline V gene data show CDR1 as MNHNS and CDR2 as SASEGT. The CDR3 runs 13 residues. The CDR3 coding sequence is TGTGCCAGCAGTGACCTCAGGGGTACTGAACCTTTCTTT. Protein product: CASSDLRGTEPFF.

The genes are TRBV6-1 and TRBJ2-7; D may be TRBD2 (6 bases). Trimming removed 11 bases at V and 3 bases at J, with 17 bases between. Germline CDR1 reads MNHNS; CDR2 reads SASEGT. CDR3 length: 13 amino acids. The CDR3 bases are TGTGCCCACCGGGCGGGAAACCTCTACGAGCAGTACTTC. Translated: CAHRAGNLYEQYF.

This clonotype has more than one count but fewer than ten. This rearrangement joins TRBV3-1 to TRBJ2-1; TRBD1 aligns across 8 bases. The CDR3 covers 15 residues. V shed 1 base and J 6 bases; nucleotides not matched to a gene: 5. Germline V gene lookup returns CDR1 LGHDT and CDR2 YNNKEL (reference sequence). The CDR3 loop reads CASSQVTGDANEQFF. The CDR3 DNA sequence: TGTGCCAGCAGCCAAGTGACAGGGGATGCCAATGAGCAGTTCTTC.

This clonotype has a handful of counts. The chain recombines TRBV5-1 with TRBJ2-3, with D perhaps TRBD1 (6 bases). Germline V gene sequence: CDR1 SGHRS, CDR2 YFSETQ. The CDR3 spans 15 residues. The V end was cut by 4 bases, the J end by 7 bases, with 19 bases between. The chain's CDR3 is CASSQDRLRPYTQYF. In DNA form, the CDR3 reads TGCGCCAGCAGCCAGGACAGACTAAGACCATATACGCAGTATTTT.

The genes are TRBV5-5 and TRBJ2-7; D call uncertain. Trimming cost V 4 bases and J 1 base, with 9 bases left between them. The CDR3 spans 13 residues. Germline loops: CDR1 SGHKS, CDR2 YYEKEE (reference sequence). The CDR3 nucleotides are TGTGCCAGCAGCCCGGCGACTTCCTACGAGCAGTACTTC. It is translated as CASSPATSYEQYF. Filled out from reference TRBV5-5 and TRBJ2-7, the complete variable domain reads DAGVTQSPTHLIKTRGQQVTLRCSPISGHKSVSWYQQVLGQGPQFIFQYYEKEERGRGNFPDRFSARQFPNYSSELNVNALLLGDSALYLCASSPATSYEQYFGPGTRLTVT.

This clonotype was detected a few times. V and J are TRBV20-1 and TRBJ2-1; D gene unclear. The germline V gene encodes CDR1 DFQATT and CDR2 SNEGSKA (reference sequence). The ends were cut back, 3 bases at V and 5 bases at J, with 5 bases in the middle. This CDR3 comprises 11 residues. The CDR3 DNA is TGCAGTGCTAGCCGTGACAATGAGCAGTTCTTC. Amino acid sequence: CSASRDNEQFF.

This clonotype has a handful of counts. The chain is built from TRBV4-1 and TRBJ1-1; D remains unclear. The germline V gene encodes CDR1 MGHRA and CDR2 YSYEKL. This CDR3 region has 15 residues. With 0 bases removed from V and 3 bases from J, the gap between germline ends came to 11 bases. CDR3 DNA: TGCGCCAGCAGCCAAGATCCAGAACCTTACACTGAAGCTTTCTTT. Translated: CASSQDPEPYTEAFF.

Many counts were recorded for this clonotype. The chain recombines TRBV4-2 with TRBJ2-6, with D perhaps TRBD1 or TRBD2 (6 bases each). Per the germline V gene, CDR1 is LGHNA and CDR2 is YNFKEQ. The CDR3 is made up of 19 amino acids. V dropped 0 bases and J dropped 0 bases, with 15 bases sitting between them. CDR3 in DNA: TGTGCCAGCAGCCAAGAGCCGGGGGCGCGTTTCTCTGGGGCCAACGTCCTGACTTTC. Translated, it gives CASSQEPGARFSGANVLTF.

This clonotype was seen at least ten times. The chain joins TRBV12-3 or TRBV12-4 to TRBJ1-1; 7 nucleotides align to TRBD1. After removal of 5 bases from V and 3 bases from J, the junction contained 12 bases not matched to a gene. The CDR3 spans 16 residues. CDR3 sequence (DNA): TGTGCCAGCAGTCCCTCGGTAGGGCAGGGGGACACTGAAGCTTTCTTT. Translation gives CASSPSVGQGDTEAFF.

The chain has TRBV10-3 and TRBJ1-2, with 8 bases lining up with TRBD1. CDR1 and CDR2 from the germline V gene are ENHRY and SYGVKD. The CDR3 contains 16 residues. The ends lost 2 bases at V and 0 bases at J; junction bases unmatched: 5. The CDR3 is CAISEPDRETNYGYTF. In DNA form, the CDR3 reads TGTGCCATCAGTGAGCCGGACAGGGAGACTAACTATGGCTACACCTTC.

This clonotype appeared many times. CDR3 sequence reads: CASSFKGTPEKLFF. The DNA of the CDR3 is TGTGCCAGCAGTTTTAAGGGGACCCCGGAAAAACTGTTTTTT. The gene calls are TRBV12-3 or TRBV12-4 and TRBJ1-4, with a tentative D call TRBD1 (5 bases). V was clipped by 3 bases and J by 8 bases, with 13 bases between them. This CDR3 is 14 amino acids long.

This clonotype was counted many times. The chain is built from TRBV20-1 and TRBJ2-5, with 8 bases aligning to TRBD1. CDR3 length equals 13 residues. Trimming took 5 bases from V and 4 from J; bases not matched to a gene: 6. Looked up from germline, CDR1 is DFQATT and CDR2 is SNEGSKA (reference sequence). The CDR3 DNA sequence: TGCAGTGCTGGCTCAGGGGGCGGAGAGACCCAGTACTTC. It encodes CSAGSGGGETQYF.

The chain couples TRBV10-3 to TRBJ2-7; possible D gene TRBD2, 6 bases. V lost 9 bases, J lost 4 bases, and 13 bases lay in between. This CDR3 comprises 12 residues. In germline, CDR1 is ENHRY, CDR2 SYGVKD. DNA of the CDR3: TGTGCCATGGGACTCACCGGATACGAGCAGTACTTC. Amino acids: CAMGLTGYEQYF.